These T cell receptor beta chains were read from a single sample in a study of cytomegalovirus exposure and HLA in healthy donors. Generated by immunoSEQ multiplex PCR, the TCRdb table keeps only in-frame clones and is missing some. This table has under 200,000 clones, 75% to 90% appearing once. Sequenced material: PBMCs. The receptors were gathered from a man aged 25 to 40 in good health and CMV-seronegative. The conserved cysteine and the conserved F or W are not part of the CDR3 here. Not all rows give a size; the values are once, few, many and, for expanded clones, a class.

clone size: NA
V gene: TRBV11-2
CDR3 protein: ASSRTSAGGELF

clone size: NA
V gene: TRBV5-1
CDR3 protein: ASSTAQGNTDTQY

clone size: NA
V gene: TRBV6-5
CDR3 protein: ASSYSGTSNTEAF

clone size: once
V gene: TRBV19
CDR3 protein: ASRHREHYNEQF

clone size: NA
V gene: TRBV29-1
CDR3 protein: SVPLWTSGPWGSYEQY

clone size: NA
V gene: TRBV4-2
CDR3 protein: ASSPSVGGSYYEQY

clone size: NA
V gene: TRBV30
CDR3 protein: ASAGQGFYGYT

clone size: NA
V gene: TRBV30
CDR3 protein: AWGLAGPLGTDTQY

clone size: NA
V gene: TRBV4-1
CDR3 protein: ASSQLGGPTNEQF

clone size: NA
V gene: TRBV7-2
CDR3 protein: ASSPLPLNEQF

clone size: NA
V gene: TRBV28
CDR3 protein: ASSVQGSGNTIY

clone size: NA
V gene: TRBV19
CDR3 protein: ASIGSQNYGYT

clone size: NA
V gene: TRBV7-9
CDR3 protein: ASSLSQQVGSYNEQF

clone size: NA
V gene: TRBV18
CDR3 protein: ASSPPKGVHTEAF

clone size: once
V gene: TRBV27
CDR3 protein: ASGWGQGAGEQY

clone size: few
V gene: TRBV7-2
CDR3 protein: ASSLSGAATYGYT

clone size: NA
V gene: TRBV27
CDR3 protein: ASRRDTGELF

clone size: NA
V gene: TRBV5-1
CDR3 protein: ASSLRTSGYNEQF

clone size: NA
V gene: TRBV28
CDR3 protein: ASSPSRTGGETQY

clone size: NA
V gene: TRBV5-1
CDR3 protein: ASSFNNEQF

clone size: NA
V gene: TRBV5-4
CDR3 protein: ASSWGTGDREQY

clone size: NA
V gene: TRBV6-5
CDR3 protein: ASYRGRAEAF

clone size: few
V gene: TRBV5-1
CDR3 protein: ASSLEGAKSYT

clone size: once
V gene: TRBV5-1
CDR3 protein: ASRRDSVNTEAF

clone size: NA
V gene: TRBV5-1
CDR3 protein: ASSLDRTSNQPQH

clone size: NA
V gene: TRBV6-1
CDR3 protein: AINRGAEQF

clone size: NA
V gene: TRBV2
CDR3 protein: ASSEKIADSYEQY

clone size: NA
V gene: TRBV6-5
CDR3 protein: ASSSWTTETQY

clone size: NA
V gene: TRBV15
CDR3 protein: ATSRDLSAPGTEAF

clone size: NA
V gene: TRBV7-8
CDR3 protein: ASSLAIQTGNDGNTIY

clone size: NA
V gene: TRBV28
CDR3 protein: ASTLSGGVTEAF

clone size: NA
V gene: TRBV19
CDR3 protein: ASTSGGENEQF

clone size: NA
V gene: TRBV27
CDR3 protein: ASSDLDGVLYNSPLH

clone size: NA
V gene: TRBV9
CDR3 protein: ASNPGLPQETQY

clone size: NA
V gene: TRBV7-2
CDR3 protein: ASSTGQFGYT

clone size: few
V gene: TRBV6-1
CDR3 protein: ASSEVRFYNEQF

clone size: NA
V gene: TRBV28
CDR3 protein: ASSWGGESTDTQY

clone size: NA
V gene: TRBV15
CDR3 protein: ATSPQPKREGQETQY

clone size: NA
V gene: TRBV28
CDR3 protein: ASSLNPGDQETQY

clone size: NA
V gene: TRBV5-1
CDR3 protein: ASSLRGVAPNYGYT

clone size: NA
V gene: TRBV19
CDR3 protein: ASRMRNGDTDTQY

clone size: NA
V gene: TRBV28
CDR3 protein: ASAGSVAKNIQY

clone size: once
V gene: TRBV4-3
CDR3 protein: ASSPPPRGGGTGELF

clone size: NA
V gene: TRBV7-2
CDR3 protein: ASSADRVNYGYT

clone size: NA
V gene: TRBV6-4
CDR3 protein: ASSDSTGWDSPLH

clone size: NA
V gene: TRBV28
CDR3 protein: AGRTPSNTEAF

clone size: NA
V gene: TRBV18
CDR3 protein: ASSPGLARNTEAF

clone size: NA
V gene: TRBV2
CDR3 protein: ASRGLRGGLGNEQF

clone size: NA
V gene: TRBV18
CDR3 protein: ASSPRGVADGYT

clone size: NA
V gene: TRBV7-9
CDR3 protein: ASTKTAGGVTGELF

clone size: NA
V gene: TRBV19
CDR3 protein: ASLPPGQGMQPQH

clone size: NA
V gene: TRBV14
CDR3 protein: ASSQVQTNGYT